Listed here are 23 T cell receptor beta chains from one sample, sequenced in a study of T-cell reconstitution after alpha-beta-depleted transplantation in children. Preparation of the TCRbeta library was carried out with unique molecular identifiers. TCRdb reprocessed the PCR reads with MiXCR, giving one entry per CDR3 protein. The sample yields about 980,000 distinct CDR3 sequences, roughly 29% seen once. This material consisted of PBMCs, mostly from graft donor cells, taken 360 days after TCRalphabeta/CD19-depleted stem cell transplant. These receptors were collected from a boy in the first two years of life who had a stem cell transplant for SCID, so the T cells may come from the graft donor.

The V call is TRBV15, the J call TRBJ2-5; D is perhaps TRBD1 (6 bases). Trimming removed 1 base from V and 4 bases from J, with 13 bases in between. The germline V gene has CDR1 LNHNV and CDR2 YYDKDF (reference sequence). This CDR3 is built from 15 residues. The CDR3 DNA reads as TGTGCCACCAGCAGAGGTGGGGGCGTAGGAGAGACCCAGTACTTC. Amino acids: CATSRGGGVGETQYF. The full variable domain, completed using reference TRBV15 and TRBJ2-5, is DAMVIQNPRYQVTQFGKPVTLSCSQTLNHNVMYWYQQKSSQAPKLLFHYYDKDFNNEADTPDNFQSRRPNTSFCFLDIRSPGLGDTAMYLCATSRGGGVGETQYFGPGTRLLVL.

This clonotype was found a few times. J is TRBJ2-1 and V is TRBV28, with D maybe TRBD1 (6 bases). From germline, CDR1 is MDHEN and CDR2 SYDVKM. V dropped 11 bases and J dropped 7 bases, with 18 bases sitting between them. The CDR3 totals 13 residues. The CDR3 coding sequence is TGTGCCCACGGGGCAGGGGAAACGAATGAGCAGTTCTTC. Its translation: CAHGAGETNEQFF.

This clonotype was observed a single time. The CDR3 region is CASSPAPYRTTDTQYF. CDR3 in DNA: TGTGCCAGCAGCCCGGCCCCCTACCGAACGACAGATACGCAGTATTTT. V usage is TRBV7-2 and J usage is TRBJ2-3; no definite D call. This CDR3 has 16 amino acids. The germline V and J ends were trimmed by 5 bases and 3 bases, with 18 bases remaining between them. Germline V gives CDR1 SGHTA, CDR2 FQGNSA.

The chain has TRBV5-6 and TRBJ1-1; D is undetermined. V shed 4 bases and J shed 4 bases, with 14 bases lying between them. The CDR3 is 14 residues long. Germline CDR1 and CDR2: SGHDT and YYEEEE. CDR3 in amino acids: CASSPPWLSTEAFF. As DNA, the CDR3 is TGTGCCAGCAGCCCTCCGTGGTTGAGCACTGAAGCTTTCTTT.

The genes are TRBV2 and TRBJ2-1; 7 bases align to TRBD2. This CDR3 contains 14 residues. Per the germline V gene, CDR1 is SNHLY and CDR2 is FYNNEI. V lost 7 bases and J lost 2; bases outside the gene matches: 5. CDR3 region: CASTGLGPYNEQFF. CDR3 bases: TGTGCCAGCACCGGACTAGGTCCCTACAATGAGCAGTTCTTC. The full variable domain, with the rest looked up from reference TRBV2 and TRBJ2-1, is EPEVTQTPSHQVTQMGQEVILRCVPISNHLYFYWYRQILGQKVEFLVSFYNNEISEKSEIFDDQFSVERPDGSNFTLKIRSTKLEDSAMYFCASTGLGPYNEQFFGPGTRLTVL.

The J gene is TRBJ2-7, the V gene TRBV7-9; 7 bases map to TRBD1. J gave up 3 bases and V 4 bases, and 9 bases lay outside the gene matches. The CDR3 consists of 15 residues. Per the germline V gene, CDR1 is SEHNR and CDR2 is FQNEAQ (reference sequence). The DNA of the CDR3 is TGTGCCAGCAGCTCGGGACAGCGTAGAAACTACGAGCAGTACTTC. Protein: CASSSGQRRNYEQYF.

Only a few counts were recorded for this clonotype. The chain is built from TRBV10-3 and TRBJ2-1; 9 nucleotides align to TRBD1. Germline lookup yields CDR1 ENHRY and CDR2 SYGVKD. V gave up 10 bases and J gave up 4 bases; unmatched junction bases: 8. The CDR3 is 14 amino acids. The CDR3 nucleotides are TGTGCCACCGCGGGACAGGGCCCTTACAATGAGCAGTTCTTC. The encoded protein is CATAGQGPYNEQFF.

The chain links TRBV25-1 to TRBJ1-4; 9 positions match TRBD1. Trimming cost V 1 base and J 6 bases; bases outside gene matches: 9. The CDR3 covers 17 residues. The germline V gene has CDR1 MGHDK and CDR2 SYGVNS. The CDR3 nucleotides are TGTGCCAGCAGTGAATTGCTGGGGCGGACAGGGGATGAAAAACTGTTTTTT. Translation: CASSELLGRTGDEKLFF. Based on the CDR3 plus reference TRBV25-1 and TRBJ1-4, the full variable domain is EADIYQTPRYLVIGTGKKITLECSQTMGHDKMYWYQQDPGMELHLIHYSYGVNSTEKGDLSSESTVSRIRTEHFPLTLESARPSHTSQYLCASSELLGRTGDEKLFFGSGTQLSVL.

V and J are TRBV12-3 or TRBV12-4 and TRBJ1-2, with D possibly TRBD1 on 6 matching bases. This CDR3 is built from 14 residues. V shed 5 bases and J shed 2 bases, with 12 bases lying between them. CDR3 sequence reads: CASSARTVNYGYTF. The CDR3 DNA is TGTGCCAGCAGTGCCCGGACAGTAAACTATGGCTACACCTTC.

This clonotype showed up just a few times. This rearrangement joins TRBV7-8 to TRBJ1-1; no clear D. Trimming removed 9 bases at V and 4 bases at J, with 15 bases between. The CDR3 loop spans 13 amino acids. CDR1 SGHVS and CDR2 FQNEAQ come from the germline V gene. DNA for the CDR3: TGTGCCAGTCTCGGGCGAATGAGCACTGAAGCTTTCTTT. Translating gives CASLGRMSTEAFF.

CDR3 region: CASSLTPRSTGELFF. The CDR3 DNA reads as TGTGCCAGCTCCCTCACCCCGCGGAGCACCGGGGAGCTGTTTTTT. The chain employs TRBV2 and TRBJ2-2, with unresolved D. Trimming took off 8 bases at V and 4 bases at J, with 17 bases between the two ends. The germline CDR1 and CDR2 sequences are SNHLY and FYNNEI. The CDR3 is 15 amino acids. Full variable domain (rest looked up from reference TRBV2 and TRBJ2-2): EPEVTQTPSHQVTQMGQEVILRCVPISNHLYFYWYRQILGQKVEFLVSFYNNEISEKSEIFDDQFSVERPDGSNFTLKIRSTKLEDSAMYFCASSLTPRSTGELFFGEGSRLTVL.

The chain employs TRBV5-6 and TRBJ2-7, with D possibly TRBD2 on 6 matching bases. V was trimmed by 1 base and J by 2 bases, leaving 16 bases between them. The CDR3 is 16 amino acids. The germline V gene encodes CDR1 SGHDT and CDR2 YYEEEE. CDR3 protein: CASSLRTWSGAYEQYF. The CDR3 DNA reads as TGTGCCAGCAGCTTGAGGACCTGGTCGGGGGCCTACGAGCAGTACTTC.

This clonotype showed up just a few times. The V call is TRBV5-1, the J call TRBJ2-5; D is unclear. V was pared by 0 bases and J by 7 bases, with 16 bases between. The CDR3 has 15 amino acids. Per the germline V gene, CDR1 is SGHRS and CDR2 is YFSETQ. This CDR3 reads CASSLAGNPARTQYF. The CDR3 DNA is TGCGCCAGCAGCTTGGCAGGCAACCCAGCCAGGACCCAGTACTTC.

Worth noting for this clonotype: An end of the junction does not agree with germline; a read error may underlie this. This chain links TRBV20-1 with TRBJ2-1; 11 bases map to TRBD2. The germline V gene has CDR1 DFQATT and CDR2 SNEGSKA (reference sequence). This CDR3 is built from 20 residues. CDR3 sequence: CSARGAIAGGRQSSYNEQFF. The CDR3 DNA reads TGCAGTGCCAGAGGCGCTATAGCGGGGGGGCGGCAGAGCTCCTACAATGAGCAGTTCTTC.

This clonotype was found many times. This chain joins TRBV6-2 or TRBV6-3 and TRBJ1-1; D uncertain. V was pared by 5 bases and J by 5 bases, with 12 bases between. The CDR3 loop spans 13 amino acids. Germline CDR1 and CDR2: MNHEY and SVGEGT. The CDR3 DNA is TGTGCCAGCAGTCACCAGTGGGCTACTGAAGCTTTCTTT. Protein product: CASSHQWATEAFF.

The V gene is TRBV6-1, the J gene TRBJ2-2; D possibly corresponds to TRBD1 (6 bases). The CDR3 runs 14 residues. Germline V gene sequence: CDR1 MNHNS, CDR2 SASEGT. V shed 8 bases and J shed 5 bases, with 15 bases lying between them. The CDR3 nucleotides read TGTGCCAGCTGGAGGCAGGGGAAAACCGGGGAGCTGTTTTTT. Translating it yields CASWRQGKTGELFF.

The rearrangement joins TRBV20-1 to TRBJ1-2; D uncertain. Germline CDR1 is DFQATT and CDR2 is SNEGSKA (reference sequence). Trimming took off 1 base at V and 5 bases at J, with 14 bases between the two ends. The CDR3 length is 14 residues. The CDR3: CSARAPVVSYGYTF. Written as DNA, the CDR3 is TGCAGTGCTAGAGCCCCCGTAGTTTCATATGGCTACACCTTC.

The V and J genes are TRBV15 and TRBJ1-6, with TRBD1 matching 7 bases. The CDR3 spans 16 residues. The ends lost 1 base at V and 9 bases at J; junction bases unmatched: 9. Germline lookup yields CDR1 LNHNV and CDR2 YYDKDF (reference sequence). The CDR3 DNA follows: TGTGCCACCAGCAGAGCCCGACAGGGTGGGAGTTCACCCCTCCACTTT. Its translation: CATSRARQGGSSPLHF.

This chain joins TRBV27 and TRBJ2-1, with TRBD2 matching 7 bases. The CDR3 extends over 14 amino acids. The germline gives CDR1 MNHEY, CDR2 SMNVEV (reference sequence). V lost 7 bases and J lost 6; bases outside the gene matches: 9. CDR3 region: CASTPRGGSNEQFF. CDR3 DNA: TGTGCCAGCACCCCGAGGGGCGGGAGCAATGAGCAGTTCTTC.

This clonotype was counted only a few times. CDR3 protein: CASSQDRQGKTQYF. In DNA form, the CDR3 reads TGTGCCAGCAGCCAAGATAGACAGGGGAAGACCCAGTACTTC. This rearrangement joins TRBV4-2 to TRBJ2-5, with 8 bases matching TRBD1. Germline CDR1 LGHNA, CDR2 YNFKEQ. The CDR3 runs 14 residues. After removal of 0 bases from V and 6 bases from J, the junction contained 3 bases not matched to a gene.

There are a few counts of this clonotype. The gene calls are TRBV15 and TRBJ2-3; D is unclear. The CDR3 length is 12 residues. Trimming cost V 4 bases and J 1 base, with 3 bases left between them. Germline V gene sequence: CDR1 LNHNV, CDR2 YYDKDF (reference sequence). CDR3 region: CATSTRTDTQYF. Here the CDR3 DNA reads TGTGCCACCAGCACTCGCACAGATACGCAGTATTTT.

The chain links TRBV20-1 to TRBJ2-1, with 7 bases that match TRBD1. V gave up 5 bases and J gave up 6 bases; unmatched junction bases: 16. This CDR3 region has 16 residues. Germline lookup yields CDR1 DFQATT and CDR2 SNEGSKA (reference sequence). The CDR3 here is CSAGRTPRAGGNEQFF. The CDR3 DNA follows: TGCAGTGCTGGGCGGACACCTAGGGCAGGGGGCAATGAGCAGTTCTTC.

Many counts were recorded for this clonotype. The germline gene is not matched at one end of the junction; a read error may be the cause. The chain uses TRBV5-1 and TRBJ1-1; 8 bases are a match to TRBD1. Germline assignment: CDR1 SGHRS and CDR2 YFSETQ. The CDR3 consists of 14 residues. Here the CDR3 DNA reads TGTGCCAGCAGCCGAGACAGGGGAAACACTGAAGCTTTCTTT. Residues: CASSRDRGNTEAFF.